This T cell receptor beta chain was captured in a study of persistence of HIV-infected CD4 T cells. Points from the study as a whole: Proviral oligoclonality tracked with TCR oligoclonality within the same sorted cells.

Overlapping HIV-1 Gag 15-mer peptides at 0.95 to 1 ug per peptide per mL were used. CD40L/CD69 double-negative CD45RO-high memory CD4+ T cells were collected. Remarks on this clone: What it recognizes is unknown.

This was the immunoSEQ version 4 assay in survey mode. Profiling relied on immunoSEQ multiplex PCR, and the TCRdb table lists in-frame clones only, not all of them. The sample lists over 60,000 clones, about 77% occurring once. This TCR came from an adult man with HIV who was CMV-seropositive. This specimen was CD4+ T cells sorted from PBMCs after approximately 18-hour stimulation, taken from a patient who received antiretroviral therapy.

The CDR3 coding sequence is TGTGCCAGCAGCCGTACGTACCAAGAGACCCAGTACTTC. It encodes CASSRTYQETQYF. The J gene is TRBJ2-5, the V gene TRBV3-1 (or the pseudogene TRBV3-2); D call uncertain. V was clipped by 4 bases and J by 0 bases, with 6 bases between them. This CDR3 is 13 amino acids long. CDR1 and CDR2 (germline): LGHDT, YNNKEL (reference sequence).